The entry below gives a single T cell receptor beta chain sequence along with its context. Per the germline V gene, CDR1 is SNHLY and CDR2 is FYNNEI. Unmatched junction bases numbered 13, after V lost 4 bases and J lost 8 bases. The CDR3 runs 16 residues. The data were taken from a study of T cells after yellow fever vaccination. TCRdb called the 5' RACE reads again in MiXCR, with one record for every CDR3 protein. The table has approximately 170,000 distinct CDR3 sequences, 9.5% to 11% seen once. Sequencing used CD8+ T cells sorted from PBMCs, obtained 15 days after the yellow fever booster vaccination. The gene calls are TRBV2 and TRBJ2-1; 8 bases map to TRBD2. The source is a man between 18 and 29 years old who received the YFV17D yellow fever vaccine. DNA of the CDR3: TGTGCCAGCAGTGGACTAGCGCACGGTTCGGGGCATGAGCAGTTCTTC. This encodes CASSGLAHGSGHEQFF.